The sequence of this TCR beta chain was determined in a study of shared clonotypes between healthy human individuals (dated by TCRdb to 2020 to 2021). Some background on the complete study: The cohort included three men and two women between 18 and 49 years of age. To increase sequencing depth and limit assay-specific biases, TCR repertoire library preparation and sequencing were carried out by different laboratories using diverse techniques. For each donor, three plates each were used for CD4 naive and CD4 memory, two plates were used for CD8 naive, and one plate was used for CD8 memory. Blood TCR repertoires of roughly five healthy adults were deeply sequenced to estimate repertoire size and the extent of clonotype sharing between individuals. Per donor, leukapheresis produced somewhere between about 0.94 and 9 billion PBMCs. Paper-wide results and their limitations: Across a few donors, approximately 5% of naive CD4, approximately 4% of naive CD8, about 2.3% of memory CD4, and under 0.45% of memory CD8 clonotypes were shared. Sampling was restricted to blood, and TCR repertoires in tissues likely differ from the TCR repertoires found in blood. The genetic and exposure-history diversity represented was limited by the small number of donors. Incomplete sequencing was indicated by rarefaction of sorted-subset datasets, despite the large sequencing depth. Compared with non-shared clonotypes, clonotypes shared by all four sorted-subset donors had higher generation probabilities. Based on pairwise subsampling, the degree of clonotype sharing among donors was expected to be affected by sequencing depth. Naive subsets generally had larger estimated clonotype richness than memory subsets did.

This clone was counted a few times. Its recognized antigen is unknown. Per-nucleotide qualities are absent, and no much larger clonotype sits a single base away. TCR CDR3 regions were amplified from genomic DNA by multiplex PCR using the deep immunoSEQ assay. For each cell subset, the extracted genomic DNA was distributed evenly across all wells of several immunoSEQ 96-well plates, and each plate served as one replicate. For sorted subsets, roughly 190 ng of genomic DNA, equivalent to roughly 33,000 T cell genomes, went into each replicate PCR. Purified libraries were measured with a Qubit 3.0 fluorometer, size-checked on a Bioanalyzer 2100, and measured again with the KAPA Library Quantification kit. A separate single-read 150-cycle Illumina NextSeq 550 flow cell was used to sequence each immunoSEQ 96-well plate. As for the original processing: Because the immunoSEQ output held only junctional sequences and lacked quality scores, the filtering could not match the filtering applied to full-length reads. Sequences were annotated with PyIR, a Python wrapper for IgBLAST v1.9, and V/J genes and CDR3 were assigned using IMGT germline references. Reads were filtered out if the reads had weak V/J assignments (E-value above 1e-6), no CDR3, stop codons, out-of-frame junctions, or ambiguous translated residues. A V3J clonotype was defined by an identical inferred V gene, J gene, and CDR3 amino acid sequence. Percentage overlap between repertoires was computed as shared unique clonotypes divided by the size of the smaller repertoire. Repertoire richness was assessed with RTK rarefaction, the Chao1 estimator, and Recon v2.1 estimates of unobserved clonotypes. OLGA was used to compute generation probabilities for all TCRbeta clonotypes that the gDNA method yielded from a handful of donors. Held by TCRdb, this immuneACCESS table contains in-frame sequences only and omits some clones. Under half of the omission traces to an unresolved V gene where checked; the cause of the rest is unknown. V and J calls and clone size come straight from that table; D and trimming were deduced from the DNA. The sample table lists some 1 million clones, more than 60% of them with a count of one. The biggest ten clones account for over 1.3% of the sample.

From cysteine to phenylalanine, the CDR3 is 13 amino acids long. This entry keeps only the CDR3 DNA: 39 bases, framed from base 1. Reading the germline V gene gives CDR1 MRHNA and CDR2 SNTAGT. Trimming takes 7 bases from V and 7 bases from J, and the germline ends sit 11 bases apart. Healthy HIV-negative adults with no recently reported acute infections or vaccinations were included as donors. Only Caucasian adults living in Nashville, Tennessee, USA were represented among the donors. Magnetic negative selection was used to enrich CD4+ T cells, after which naive cells were positively selected on CD45RA and the negative fraction became the memory subset. After blood collection by leukapheresis, PBMCs were isolated using Ficoll-Histopaque density gradient centrifugation and then cryopreserved in the vapor phase of liquid nitrogen. Analytical flow cytometry was used to check the purity and quantity of every magnetically sorted T cell population. Each sorted fraction had its genomic DNA isolated and then quantified by UV absorbance on a Nanodrop 2000c.

The material sequenced was memory CD4+ T cells sorted from blood. The intended sense of this specimen's cell subset or site label: CD45RA-negative fraction. The V and J genes are TRBV6-4 and TRBJ1-6, with the D gene uncertain. This TCR was sampled from a man in his late teens or twenties in good health. At the DNA level, the sequence is TGTGCCAGCACCTCTACTGAGAATTCACCCCTCCACTTT. This is translated as CASTSTENSPLHF.